This T cell receptor (beta chain) was sequenced during a study of blood T cell repertoires in COVID-19. About the study: Some COVID-19 samples were acute and others convalescent; all came from the United States, Italy and Spain. T cells, B-cell-depleted T cells, or PBMCs provided the cDNA or gDNA that served as material.

Authors' analysis steps: Amplification with reference gene primers provided the estimates of nucleated cell counts. The assay was immunoSEQ multiplex PCR, and TCRdb's table has in-frame clones only and misses some. That table supplies the V and J calls and clone size; D and trimming were determined from the DNA. This table has hundreds of thousands of clones, about 85% appearing once. The CDR3 sequence is 14 residues long. Germline V lookup: CDR1 LNHDA, CDR2 SQIVND (reference sequence). V lost 4 bases to trimming and J lost 7 bases; unmatched junction nucleotides: 5. The clonotype comes from a human donor in a cohort sampled during active COVID-19. The rearrangement joins TRBV19 to TRBJ2-1, with 9 positions matching TRBD2. Source material: peripheral blood. CDR3 nucleotide sequence: TGTGCCAGTAGTAGCAACCTAGCGGGAAATGAGCAGTTCTTC. The encoded protein is CASSSNLAGNEQFF.